Each of the 26 T cell receptor beta chains below was sequenced from the same sample in a study of T cell repertoires in cytomegalovirus infection. Using its own MiXCR run on the reads, TCRdb lists one record per CDR3 protein. The table lists just over 450,000 distinct CDR3 sequences, about 44% of them singletons. Their specific antigens are unknown. This material consisted of cultured PBMCs, taken from culture after CMV antigen stimulation. The receptors originated from a human donor in good health (CMV status not recorded). Some clones in this sample may be carry-over from other donors' samples.

V usage is TRBV6-6 and J usage is TRBJ2-2; 9 nucleotides line up with TRBD1. Per germline, CDR1 MNHNY and CDR2 SVGAGI (reference sequence). J was trimmed by 5 bases and V by 8 bases; bases with no gene match: 15. The CDR3 runs 17 residues. CDR3 DNA sequence: TGTGCCAGCGGATATGCATATTGGGACAGGGCGACCGGGGAGCTGTTTTTT. Protein: CASGYAYWDRATGELFF.

CDR3 residues: CASSLVGHYTDTQYF. In DNA, the CDR3 is TGTGCCAGCAGCTTAGTTGGACACTACACAGATACGCAGTATTTT. V gene TRBV11-2 combines with J gene TRBJ2-3, with D perhaps TRBD1 (5 bases). Germline V gene lookup returns CDR1 SGHAT and CDR2 FQNNGV. With 1 base removed from V and 2 bases from J, the gap between germline ends came to 10 bases. CDR3 length equals 15 residues.

The table lists this clonotype with a few counts. The rearrangement joins TRBV11-2 to TRBJ2-1; possibly TRBD2 for D (6 bases). V was shortened by 3 bases and J by 2 bases, with 14 bases between the two germline ends. This CDR3 region has 16 residues. CDR1 and CDR2 (germline): SGHAT, FQNNGV. The CDR3 is CASSLSLAPTYNEQFF. CDR3 sequence (DNA): TGTGCCAGCAGCTTGAGCCTAGCGCCGACCTACAATGAGCAGTTCTTC.

CDR3 in amino acids: CASSNNPNTGELFF. In nucleotides, the CDR3 is TGTGCCAGCAGTAACAACCCGAACACCGGGGAGCTGTTTTTT. The chain combines TRBV2 with TRBJ2-2; D call uncertain. Trimming removed 5 bases at V and 0 bases at J, with 7 bases between. Looked up from germline, CDR1 is SNHLY and CDR2 is FYNNEI. CDR3 length: 14 residues. Full variable domain (rest looked up from reference TRBV2 and TRBJ2-2): EPEVTQTPSHQVTQMGQEVILRCVPISNHLYFYWYRQILGQKVEFLVSFYNNEISEKSEIFDDQFSVERPDGSNFTLKIRSTKLEDSAMYFCASSNNPNTGELFFGEGSRLTVL.

The table lists this clonotype with a few counts. The chain couples TRBV19 to TRBJ1-2; 7 bases are a match to TRBD1. The CDR3 runs 14 residues. Losses at the gene ends were 4 bases for V and 7 bases for J; bases not matched to a gene: 9. Germline CDR1 is LNHDA and CDR2 is SQIVND (reference sequence). The DNA for the CDR3 is TGTGCCAGTAGTAACCCCGCAGGGGGACTTGGCTACACCTTC. The encoded protein is CASSNPAGGLGYTF.

The CDR3 region has the DNA TGTGCCAGCAGCTTACGTCCCCCCTGGCTCGGCGGCACAGATACGCAGTATTTT. Protein product: CASSLRPPWLGGTDTQYF. The chain has TRBV11-2 and TRBJ2-3; D unclear. Trimming stripped 2 bases from V and 1 base from J, with 19 bases between. Germline assignment: CDR1 SGHAT and CDR2 FQNNGV. This CDR3 is 18 amino acids long.

J is TRBJ2-6 and V is TRBV5-1; 10 bases line up with TRBD1. The CDR3 has 19 residues. Germline lookup yields CDR1 SGHRS and CDR2 YFSETQ. V shed 0 bases and J 0 bases; nucleotides not matched to a gene: 6. The CDR3 spells CASSLARTGGDSGANVLTF. CDR3 DNA: TGCGCCAGCAGCTTGGCGAGGACAGGGGGGGACTCTGGGGCCAACGTCCTGACTTTC.

This clonotype has a handful of counts. The chain's CDR3 is CASSSGTPYEQYF. CDR3 DNA: TGTGCCAGCAGTTCAGGGACACCCTACGAGCAGTACTTC. The chain is built from TRBV12-3 or TRBV12-4 and TRBJ2-7, with D possibly being TRBD1 (6 bases). This CDR3 spans 13 amino acids. V lost 4 bases and J 2 bases, leaving 9 bases between the germline ends.

The V gene is TRBV10-3, the J gene TRBJ1-1, with a weak D call TRBD1 (6 bases). The germline CDR1 and CDR2 sequences are ENHRY and SYGVKD. CDR3 length: 14 residues. The V and J ends lost 2 bases and 5 bases respectively, with 12 bases between them. Here the CDR3 DNA reads TGTGCCATCAGTGAGGCAGGGGTGGAGACTGAAGCTTTCTTT. This translates into CAISEAGVETEAFF.

The chain employs TRBV19 and TRBJ1-1; D gene uncertain. V dropped 1 base and J dropped 2 bases, with 11 bases sitting between them. The CDR3 sequence is 15 residues long. The germline CDR1 and CDR2 sequences are LNHDA and SQIVND (reference sequence). CDR3 amino acids: CASSIAGYSNTEAFF. The CDR3 DNA follows: TGTGCCAGTAGTATAGCCGGCTACAGTAACACTGAAGCTTTCTTT.

This chain joins TRBV4-2 and TRBJ2-5, with D hard to call. The CDR3 runs 17 residues. Germline V gene data show CDR1 as LGHNA and CDR2 as YNFKEQ. V dropped 0 bases and J dropped 1 base, with 15 bases sitting between them. CDR3 DNA: TGTGCCAGCAGCCAAGAAGTTCCCGGACGGCTCCAAGAGACCCAGTACTTC. It is translated as CASSQEVPGRLQETQYF.

The chain joins TRBV28 to TRBJ2-1, with 7 bases aligning to TRBD2. The CDR3 totals 15 residues. Germline CDR1 and CDR2: MDHEN and SYDVKM. V was clipped by 3 bases and J by 12 bases; unmatched bases: 14. The CDR3 is CASSFPGAGPRGQFF. For the CDR3, the DNA is TGTGCCAGCAGTTTCCCCGGAGCGGGGCCGCGTGGGCAGTTCTTC.

The chain recombines TRBV19 with TRBJ1-1; tentatively, D is TRBD1 (5 bases). CDR1 and CDR2 from the germline V gene are LNHDA and SQIVND (reference sequence). V lost 6 bases and J 0 bases, leaving 26 bases between the germline ends. CDR3 length equals 19 residues. CDR3 loop: CASSKGEMWAGGMNTEAFF. CDR3 nucleotide sequence: TGTGCCAGTAGCAAAGGGGAAATGTGGGCAGGTGGCATGAACACTGAAGCTTTCTTT.

V usage is TRBV2 and J usage is TRBJ2-1; D may be TRBD2 (5 bases). CDR3 length equals 11 residues. CDR1 is SNHLY, CDR2 FYNNEI, per germline. V was trimmed by 8 bases and J by 6 bases, leaving 8 bases between them. The CDR3 DNA is TGTGCCAGCGGAACTAGCAATGAGCAGTTCTTC. Translation: CASGTSNEQFF.

The sample holds a few counts of this clonotype. J is TRBJ2-7 and V is TRBV12-3 or TRBV12-4; D not certain. The CDR3 spans 12 residues. The V end was cut by 5 bases, the J end by 5 bases, with 10 bases between. The CDR3 loop is CASSRPRDEQYF. CDR3 in DNA: TGTGCCAGCAGTCGACCCCGCGACGAGCAGTACTTC.

This clonotype came up a few times. V usage is TRBV7-2 and J usage is TRBJ1-2; D not certain. This CDR3 is 12 amino acids long. Trimming cost V 5 bases and J 9 bases, with 13 bases left between them. The germline V gene encodes CDR1 SGHTA and CDR2 FQGNSA. The CDR3 spells CASSLGSSRYTF. In nucleotides, the CDR3 is TGTGCCAGCAGCCTCGGATCGAGCCGCTACACCTTC. The variable domain in full, completed from reference TRBV7-2 and TRBJ1-2, reads GAGVSQSPSNKVTEKGKDVELRCDPISGHTALYWYRQSLGQGLEFLIYFQGNSAPDKSGLPSDRFSAERTGGSVSTLTIQRTQQEDSAVYLCASSLGSSRYTFGSGTRLTVV.

J is TRBJ2-7 and V is TRBV15; D is unclear. In germline, CDR1 is LNHNV, CDR2 YYDKDF (reference sequence). This CDR3 region has 14 residues. V lost 5 bases and J lost 7, with 18 bases in between. CDR3 bases: TGTGCCACCAGCGCAAGTACCTCCGGTCGGGAGCAGTACTTC. As protein: CATSASTSGREQYF.

The V call is TRBV20-1, the J call TRBJ2-1; possibly TRBD1 for D (6 bases). The V end lost 6 bases, the J end lost 0 bases, and 15 bases lay between the germline ends. The germline V gene encodes CDR1 DFQATT and CDR2 SNEGSKA (reference sequence). The length of the CDR3 is 15 residues. CDR3 sequence: CSANTNRVSYNEQFF. The CDR3 DNA is TGCAGTGCGAACACAAACAGGGTCTCCTACAATGAGCAGTTCTTC.

This chain connects TRBV20-1 to TRBJ2-1; D uncertain. V was shortened by 4 bases and J by 8 bases, with 12 bases between the two germline ends. The CDR3 is 12 amino acids. CDR1 and CDR2 (germline): DFQATT, SNEGSKA (reference sequence). This CDR3 reads CSAKSSWDEQFF. The CDR3 nucleotides are TGCAGTGCTAAATCTAGTTGGGATGAGCAGTTCTTC.

The chain couples TRBV2 to TRBJ1-5; the D gene is possibly TRBD1 (6 bases). V shed 0 bases and J shed 3 bases, with 21 bases lying between them. CDR1 is SNHLY and CDR2 is FYNNEI in the germline V gene. CDR3 length: 19 residues. The DNA for the CDR3 is TGTGCCAGCAGTGAAGCAAGGACAGTTGTCTTACCCCACAATCAGCCCCAGCATTTT. This codes for CASSEARTVVLPHNQPQHF.

The V gene is TRBV12-3 or TRBV12-4, the J gene TRBJ2-3, with D tentatively TRBD1 (6 bases). The CDR3 covers 15 residues. V was trimmed by 7 bases and J by 3 bases, leaving 17 bases between them. The CDR3 here is CASTKGTLGTDTQYF. DNA of the CDR3: TGTGCCAGCACCAAAGGGACACTAGGGACAGATACGCAGTATTTT.

The CDR3 nucleotides are TGCAGTGCTAGCAGGGAGGGCCTTTATACGCAGTATTTT. It is translated as CSASREGLYTQYF. The chain is built from TRBV20-1 and TRBJ2-3; 7 positions agree with TRBD2. Losses at the gene ends were 3 bases for V and 7 bases for J; bases not matched to a gene: 7. This CDR3 is built from 13 residues. The germline V gene encodes CDR1 DFQATT and CDR2 SNEGSKA (reference sequence).

This chain connects TRBV6-2 or TRBV6-3 to TRBJ2-1; the D gene is possibly TRBD2 (7 bases). The CDR3 length is 14 residues. Trimming removed 5 bases from V and 7 bases from J, with 15 bases in between. CDR1 MNHEY and CDR2 SVGEGT come from the germline V gene. CDR3 protein: CASSEGGGWNEQFF. The DNA for the CDR3 is TGTGCCAGCAGTGAAGGGGGGGGATGGAATGAGCAGTTCTTC.

The chain uses TRBV5-1 and TRBJ2-7; 14 nucleotides agree with TRBD2. V was pared by 4 bases and J by 7 bases, with 7 bases of the junction left unmatched. Germline assignment: CDR1 SGHRS and CDR2 YFSETQ. The CDR3 has 15 residues. The CDR3, as DNA: TGCGCCAGCAGCCGACTAGCGGGGGGGCCGTGGGAGCAGTACTTC. This translates into CASSRLAGGPWEQYF. Combining the CDR3 with reference TRBV5-1 and TRBJ2-7 gives the whole variable domain KAGVTQTPRYLIKTRGQQVTLSCSPISGHRSVSWYQQTPGQGLQFLFEYFSETQRNKGNFPGRFSGRQFSNSRSEMNVSTLELGDSALYLCASSRLAGGPWEQYFGPGTRLTVT.

V is TRBV10-3 and J is TRBJ2-3; D ambiguous. Germline V lookup: CDR1 ENHRY, CDR2 SYGVKD. The CDR3 runs 16 residues. Deletions cut 4 bases from V and 2 bases from J, with 16 bases between. The CDR3 coding sequence is TGTGCCATCAGTGGGAAAACGGGTCCCTTCACAGATACGCAGTATTTT. It translates to CAISGKTGPFTDTQYF.

The chain employs TRBV7-2 and TRBJ1-1; D gene unclear. The germline V gene encodes CDR1 SGHTA and CDR2 FQGNSA. V dropped 7 bases and J dropped 1 base, with 7 bases sitting between them. The CDR3 covers 12 residues. The CDR3 nucleotides are TGTGCCAGCACAGTCGGGAACACTGAAGCTTTCTTT. Translating it yields CASTVGNTEAFF.